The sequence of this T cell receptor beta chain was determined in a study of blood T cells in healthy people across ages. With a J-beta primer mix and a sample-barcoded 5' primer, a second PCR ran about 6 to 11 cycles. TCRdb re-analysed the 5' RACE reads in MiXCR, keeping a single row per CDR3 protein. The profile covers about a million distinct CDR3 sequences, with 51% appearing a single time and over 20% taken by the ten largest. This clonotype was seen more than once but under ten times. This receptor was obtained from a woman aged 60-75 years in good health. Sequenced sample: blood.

CDR3 sequence: CSAAGTSGYNEQFF. CDR3 in DNA: TGCAGTGCTGCCGGGACTAGCGGATACAATGAGCAGTTCTTC. The rearrangement joins TRBV20-1 to TRBJ2-1, with TRBD2 matching over 11 bases. This CDR3 region has 14 residues. The germline V gene encodes CDR1 DFQATT and CDR2 SNEGSKA (reference sequence). J was trimmed by 4 bases and V by 5 bases; bases with no gene match: 4.